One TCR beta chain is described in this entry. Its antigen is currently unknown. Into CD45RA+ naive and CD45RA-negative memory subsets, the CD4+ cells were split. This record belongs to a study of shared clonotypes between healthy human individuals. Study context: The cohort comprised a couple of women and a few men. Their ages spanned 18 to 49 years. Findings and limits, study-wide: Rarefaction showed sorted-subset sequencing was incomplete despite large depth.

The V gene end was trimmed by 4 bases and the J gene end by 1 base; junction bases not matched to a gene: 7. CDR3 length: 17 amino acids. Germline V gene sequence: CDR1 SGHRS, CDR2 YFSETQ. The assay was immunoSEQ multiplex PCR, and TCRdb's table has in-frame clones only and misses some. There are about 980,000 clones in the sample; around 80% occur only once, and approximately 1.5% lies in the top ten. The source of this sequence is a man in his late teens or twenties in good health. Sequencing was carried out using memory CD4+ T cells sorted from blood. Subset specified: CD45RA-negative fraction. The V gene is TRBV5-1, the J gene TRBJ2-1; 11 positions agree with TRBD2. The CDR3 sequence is CASSRTSGPLSYNEQFF. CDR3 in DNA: TGCGCCAGCAGCCGGACTAGCGGGCCCCTATCCTACAATGAGCAGTTCTTC.